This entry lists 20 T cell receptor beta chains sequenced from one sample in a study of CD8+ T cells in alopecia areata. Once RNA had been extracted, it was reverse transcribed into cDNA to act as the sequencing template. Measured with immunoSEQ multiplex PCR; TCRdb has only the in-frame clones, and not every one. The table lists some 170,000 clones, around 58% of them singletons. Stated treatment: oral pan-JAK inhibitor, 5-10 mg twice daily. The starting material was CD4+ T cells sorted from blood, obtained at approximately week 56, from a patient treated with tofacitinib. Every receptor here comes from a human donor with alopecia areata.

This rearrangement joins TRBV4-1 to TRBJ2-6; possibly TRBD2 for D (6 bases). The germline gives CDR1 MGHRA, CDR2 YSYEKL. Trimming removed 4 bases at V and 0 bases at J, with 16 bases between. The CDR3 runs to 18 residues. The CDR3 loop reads CASSREEGLSSGANVLTF. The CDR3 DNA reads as TGCGCCAGCAGCCGAGAGGAGGGCCTCAGCTCTGGGGCCAACGTCCTGACTTTC.

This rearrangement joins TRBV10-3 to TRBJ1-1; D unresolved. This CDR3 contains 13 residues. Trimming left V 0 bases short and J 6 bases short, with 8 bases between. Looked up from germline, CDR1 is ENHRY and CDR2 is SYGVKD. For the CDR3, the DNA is TGTGCCATCAGTGAGTCGATGATTTCTGAAGCTTTCTTT. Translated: CAISESMISEAFF.

This chain's CDR3 is CASRPKGIQYF. CDR3 nucleotide sequence: TGTGCCAGCAGGCCAAAGGGGATCCAGTACTTC. The chain has TRBV2 and TRBJ2-5, with a possible D match to TRBD1 (5 bases). The CDR3 is made up of 11 amino acids. Trimming took off 6 bases at V and 10 bases at J, with 12 bases between the two ends. CDR1 and CDR2 from the germline V gene are SNHLY and FYNNEI.

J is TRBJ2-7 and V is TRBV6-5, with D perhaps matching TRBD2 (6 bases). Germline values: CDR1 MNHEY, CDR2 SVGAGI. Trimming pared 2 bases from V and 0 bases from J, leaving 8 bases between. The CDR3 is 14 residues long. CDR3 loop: CASSYRRASYEQYF. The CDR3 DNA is TGTGCCAGCAGTTACAGGAGGGCCTCCTACGAGCAGTACTTC.

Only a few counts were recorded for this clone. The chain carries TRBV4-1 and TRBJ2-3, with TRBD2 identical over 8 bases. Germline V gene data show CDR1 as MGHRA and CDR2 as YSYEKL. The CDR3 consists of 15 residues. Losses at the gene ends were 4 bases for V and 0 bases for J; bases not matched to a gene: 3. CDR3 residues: CASSPIAGSTDTQYF. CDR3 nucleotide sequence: TGCGCCAGCAGCCCCATAGCGGGGAGCACAGATACGCAGTATTTT.

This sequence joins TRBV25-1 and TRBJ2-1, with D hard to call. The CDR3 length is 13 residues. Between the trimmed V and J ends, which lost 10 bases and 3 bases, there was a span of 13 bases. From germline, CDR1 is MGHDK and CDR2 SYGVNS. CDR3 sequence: CATQMDHYNEQFF. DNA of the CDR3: TGTGCCACCCAGATGGACCACTACAATGAGCAGTTCTTC.

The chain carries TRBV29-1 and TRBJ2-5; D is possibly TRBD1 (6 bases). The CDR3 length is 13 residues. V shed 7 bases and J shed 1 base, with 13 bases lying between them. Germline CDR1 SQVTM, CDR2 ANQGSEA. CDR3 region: CSAQLDSQETQYF. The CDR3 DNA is TGCAGCGCCCAGCTGGACAGCCAAGAGACCCAGTACTTC.

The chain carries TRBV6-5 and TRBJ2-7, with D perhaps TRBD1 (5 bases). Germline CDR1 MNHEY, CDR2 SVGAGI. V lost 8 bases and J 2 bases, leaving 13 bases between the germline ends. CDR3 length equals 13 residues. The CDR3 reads CASSNGATYEQYF. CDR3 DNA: TGTGCCAGCTCAAATGGGGCAACCTACGAGCAGTACTTC.

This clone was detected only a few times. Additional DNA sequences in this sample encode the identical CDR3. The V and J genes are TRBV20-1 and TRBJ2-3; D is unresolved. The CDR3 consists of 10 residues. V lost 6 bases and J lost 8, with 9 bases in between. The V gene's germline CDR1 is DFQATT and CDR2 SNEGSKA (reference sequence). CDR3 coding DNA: TGCAGTGCCCCGTTAGGTACGCAGTATTTT. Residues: CSAPLGTQYF.

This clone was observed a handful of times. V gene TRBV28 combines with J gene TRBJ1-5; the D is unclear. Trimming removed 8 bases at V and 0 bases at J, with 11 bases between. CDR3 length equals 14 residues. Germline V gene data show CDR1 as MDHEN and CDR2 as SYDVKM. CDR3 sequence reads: CASCRRVSNQPQHF. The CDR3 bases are TGTGCCAGCTGTCGCAGAGTTAGCAATCAGCCCCAGCATTTT.

The CDR3 loop reads CASSLQAGSYNEQFF. CDR3 bases: TGTGCCAGCAGCCTCCAAGCGGGGTCCTACAATGAGCAGTTCTTC. The genes are TRBV7-2 and TRBJ2-1; 7 bases agree with TRBD2. CDR1 is SGHTA and CDR2 is FQGNSA in the germline V gene. The CDR3 sequence is 15 residues long. J lost 1 base, V lost 5 bases, and 5 bases had no gene match.

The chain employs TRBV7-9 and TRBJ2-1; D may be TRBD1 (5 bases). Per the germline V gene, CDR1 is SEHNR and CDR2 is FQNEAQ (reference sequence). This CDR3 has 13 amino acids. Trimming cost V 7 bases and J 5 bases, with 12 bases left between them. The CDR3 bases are TGTGCCAGCATAGGCAGGACAAACAATGAGCAGTTCTTC. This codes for CASIGRTNNEQFF.

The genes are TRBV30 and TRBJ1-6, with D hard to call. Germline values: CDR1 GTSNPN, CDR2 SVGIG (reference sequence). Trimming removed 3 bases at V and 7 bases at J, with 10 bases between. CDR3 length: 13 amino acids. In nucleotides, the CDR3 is TGTGCCTGGAGCACCACGGGGAATTCACCCCTCCACTTT. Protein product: CAWSTTGNSPLHF. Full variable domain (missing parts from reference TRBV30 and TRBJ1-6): SQTIHQWPATLVQPVGSPLSLECTVEGTSNPNLYWYRQAAGRGLQLLFYSVGIGQISSEVPQNLSASRPQDRQFILSSKKLLLSDSGFYLCAWSTTGNSPLHFGNGTRLTVT.

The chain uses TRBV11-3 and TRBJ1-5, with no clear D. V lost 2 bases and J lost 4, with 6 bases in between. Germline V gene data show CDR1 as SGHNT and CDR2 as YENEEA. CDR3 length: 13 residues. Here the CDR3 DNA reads TGTGCCAGCAGCTTACGACAAAATCAGCCCCAGCATTTT. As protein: CASSLRQNQPQHF.

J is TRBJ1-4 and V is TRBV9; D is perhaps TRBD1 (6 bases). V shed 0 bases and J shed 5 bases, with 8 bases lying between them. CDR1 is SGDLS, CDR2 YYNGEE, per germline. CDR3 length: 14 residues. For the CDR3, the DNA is TGTGCCAGCAGCGTAGGGGGACAAAATGAAAAACTGTTTTTT. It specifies CASSVGGQNEKLFF.

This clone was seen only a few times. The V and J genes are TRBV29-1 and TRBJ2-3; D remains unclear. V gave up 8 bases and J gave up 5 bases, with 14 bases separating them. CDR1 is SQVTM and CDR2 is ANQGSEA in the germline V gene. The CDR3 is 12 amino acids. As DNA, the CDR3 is TGCAGCACCGGACGTCCACGAGATACGCAGTATTTT. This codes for CSTGRPRDTQYF.

As DNA, the CDR3 is TGTGCCAGCAGCCAAGGAAACCTTGGCATGGAGGTAGCTTTCTTT. Its translation: CASSQGNLGMEVAFF. This rearrangement joins TRBV4-2 to TRBJ1-1; D is unresolved. Trimming took off 1 base at V and 10 bases at J, with 19 bases between the two ends. This CDR3 has 15 amino acids. In germline, CDR1 is LGHNA, CDR2 YNFKEQ.

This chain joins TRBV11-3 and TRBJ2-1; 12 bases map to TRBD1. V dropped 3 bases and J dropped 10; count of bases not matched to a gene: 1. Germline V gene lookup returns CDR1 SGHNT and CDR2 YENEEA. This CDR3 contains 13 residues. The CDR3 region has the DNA TGTGCCAGCAGCTTCGGGACAGGGGGCGAGCAGTTCTTC. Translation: CASSFGTGGEQFF.

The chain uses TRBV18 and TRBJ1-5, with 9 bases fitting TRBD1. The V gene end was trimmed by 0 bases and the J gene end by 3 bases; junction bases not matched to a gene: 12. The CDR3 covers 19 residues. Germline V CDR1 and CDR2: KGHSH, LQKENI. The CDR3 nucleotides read TGTGCCAGCTCACCACCGCCTACCGGGACAGGGTACGACAATCAGCCCCAGCATTTT. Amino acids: CASSPPPTGTGYDNQPQHF.

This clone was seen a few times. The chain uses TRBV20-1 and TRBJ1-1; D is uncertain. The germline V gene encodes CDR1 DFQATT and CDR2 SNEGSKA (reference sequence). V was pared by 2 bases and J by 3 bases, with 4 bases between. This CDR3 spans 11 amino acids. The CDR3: CSARRDTEAFF. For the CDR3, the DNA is TGCAGTGCTAGAAGGGACACTGAAGCTTTCTTT.